The 21 T cell receptor beta chains listed next were all sequenced from one sample in a study of blood T cell repertoires in COVID-19. Sequencing used immunoSEQ multiplex PCR; TCRdb keeps in-frame clones, though not all of them. This table holds about 150,000 clones, approximately 90% found once. Source material: peripheral blood. These receptors originate from a man between 45 and 60 years old with acute or convalescent COVID-19.

The sample holds one count of this clone. The chain employs TRBV6-5 and TRBJ1-1; 12 bases match TRBD1. CDR1 is MNHEY, CDR2 SVGAGI, per germline. V trimming: 5 bases; J trimming: 5 bases; junction bases outside the gene matches: 6. This CDR3 comprises 15 residues. The CDR3 is CASSTGQGAVTEAFF. CDR3 nucleotide sequence: TGTGCCAGCAGTACGGGACAGGGGGCGGTAACTGAAGCTTTCTTT.

V and J are TRBV27 and TRBJ2-3; D is uncertain. There are 15 residues in the CDR3. V lost 3 bases and J lost 3, with 13 bases in between. Germline V gene data show CDR1 as MNHEY and CDR2 as SMNVEV (reference sequence). CDR3 DNA: TGTGCCAGCAGTTTGAGAAGTGGTTGGACAGATACGCAGTATTTT. This encodes CASSLRSGWTDTQYF.

The gene calls are TRBV7-2 and TRBJ2-4, with D perhaps matching TRBD1 (6 bases). Trimming took 2 bases from V and 7 from J, leaving 9 bases between them. Germline lookup yields CDR1 SGHTA and CDR2 FQGNSA. This CDR3 spans 13 amino acids. The CDR3 reads CASSLQGPNIQYF. The CDR3 DNA follows: TGTGCCAGCAGCTTACAGGGGCCCAACATTCAGTACTTC. The complete variable domain, with remaining parts taken from reference TRBV7-2 and TRBJ2-4, reads GAGVSQSPSNKVTEKGKDVELRCDPISGHTALYWYRQSLGQGLEFLIYFQGNSAPDKSGLPSDRFSAERTGGSVSTLTIQRTQQEDSAVYLCASSLQGPNIQYFGAGTRLSVL.

The chain couples TRBV7-2 to TRBJ2-5; perhaps TRBD1 as D (5 bases). Germline lookup yields CDR1 SGHTA and CDR2 FQGNSA. This CDR3 is built from 15 residues. Between the trimmed V and J ends, which lost 5 bases and 4 bases, there was a span of 17 bases. In DNA, the CDR3 is TGTGCCAGCAGCCAGGATCCTCAGGGTCGAGAGACCCAGTACTTC. It yields the protein CASSQDPQGRETQYF.

V usage is TRBV30 and J usage is TRBJ2-2, with D uncertain. Trimming cost V 3 bases and J 4 bases, with 12 bases left between them. From germline, CDR1 is GTSNPN and CDR2 SVGIG (reference sequence). The CDR3 runs to 14 residues. This CDR3 reads CAWRAGSSTGELFF. The CDR3 DNA sequence: TGTGCCTGGAGGGCAGGTTCGAGCACCGGGGAGCTGTTTTTT.

The chain joins TRBV7-9 to TRBJ2-1; D unclear. The CDR3 totals 13 residues. Per the germline V gene, CDR1 is SEHNR and CDR2 is FQNEAQ (reference sequence). V was clipped by 0 bases and J by 8 bases, with 8 bases between them. The CDR3 sequence: CASSLAHYYEQFF. The CDR3 bases are TGTGCCAGCAGCTTAGCGCACTATTATGAGCAGTTCTTC.

V is TRBV7-9 and J is TRBJ2-7, with 7 bases aligning to TRBD1. There are 15 residues in the CDR3. Looked up from germline, CDR1 is SEHNR and CDR2 is FQNEAQ (reference sequence). V shed 5 bases, J shed 2 bases, and the junction held 9 bases outside the gene matches. CDR3 nucleotide sequence: TGTGCCAGCAGCACGGACTCGGACAGGCCCTACGAGCAGTACTTC. Amino acids: CASSTDSDRPYEQYF.

The chain is built from TRBV20-1 and TRBJ2-1; TRBD2 matches 9 bases. CDR3 length: 16 amino acids. V was pared by 3 bases and J by 2 bases, with 8 bases of the junction left unmatched. CDR1 is DFQATT, CDR2 SNEGSKA, per germline (reference sequence). Here the CDR3 DNA reads TGCAGTGCTAGTGGGTCGGGACTAGCAGCCTACAATGAGCAGTTCTTC. This codes for CSASGSGLAAYNEQFF.

V gene TRBV2 combines with J gene TRBJ2-5; 9 bases are a match to TRBD2. The CDR3 runs to 14 residues. The V and J ends lost 8 bases and 5 bases, in that order; junction bases with no gene match: 9. Per germline, CDR1 SNHLY and CDR2 FYNNEI. The CDR3 here is CASAPGLALETQYF. In DNA, the CDR3 is TGTGCCAGCGCCCCGGGACTAGCTCTGGAGACCCAGTACTTC.

This chain links TRBV5-4 with TRBJ2-3; D is unresolved. The germline gives CDR1 SGHNT, CDR2 YYREEE (reference sequence). CDR3 length: 14 amino acids. Trimming shortened V by 4 bases and J by 4 bases, and 13 bases separated the two germline ends. CDR3: CASSELRYSDTQYF. The CDR3 nucleotides are TGTGCCAGCAGCGAACTGAGATACTCAGATACGCAGTATTTT.

The V call is TRBV18, the J call TRBJ1-2, with unresolved D. CDR3 length equals 13 residues. Germline-derived CDR1 and CDR2 are KGHSH and LQKENI. Trimming cost V 1 base and J 6 bases, with 9 bases left between them. CDR3 in DNA: TGTGCCAGCTCACCACTTCGAGGCGATGGCTACACCTTC. This codes for CASSPLRGDGYTF.

V usage is TRBV5-1 and J usage is TRBJ2-3; 16 bases agree with TRBD2. Germline CDR1 is SGHRS and CDR2 is YFSETQ. The CDR3 covers 16 residues. J gave up 3 bases and V 4 bases, and 2 bases lay outside the gene matches. The DNA for the CDR3 is TGCGCCAGCAGCGCGGGACTAGCGGGAGGGACAGATACGCAGTATTTT. Protein: CASSAGLAGGTDTQYF.

The chain has TRBV19 and TRBJ1-5; D remains unclear. V was cut by 5 bases and J by 0 bases, with 17 bases left in between. Looked up from germline, CDR1 is LNHDA and CDR2 is SQIVND (reference sequence). The CDR3 has 17 amino acids. The CDR3 here is CASSGGWSSYSNQPQHF. DNA of the CDR3: TGTGCCAGTAGTGGCGGCTGGAGCTCCTATAGCAATCAGCCCCAGCATTTT.

The V and J genes are TRBV30 and TRBJ1-3; D remains ambiguous. V gave up 0 bases and J gave up 6 bases, with 9 bases separating them. This CDR3 contains 13 residues. Germline V gene data show CDR1 as GTSNPN and CDR2 as SVGIG (reference sequence). CDR3 in DNA: TGTGCCTGGAGTGTAGACAATCTAAACACCATATATTTT. Protein: CAWSVDNLNTIYF.

The chain has TRBV2 and TRBJ1-5; D gene ambiguous. Between the trimmed V and J ends, which lost 3 bases and 6 bases, there was a span of 15 bases. The CDR3 loop spans 15 amino acids. Per germline, CDR1 SNHLY and CDR2 FYNNEI. CDR3 residues: CASSDQRVGSQPQHF. The CDR3 coding sequence is TGTGCCAGCAGTGATCAGCGGGTAGGCTCTCAGCCCCAGCATTTT. The variable domain in full, with the rest retrieved from reference TRBV2 and TRBJ1-5, is EPEVTQTPSHQVTQMGQEVILRCVPISNHLYFYWYRQILGQKVEFLVSFYNNEISEKSEIFDDQFSVERPDGSNFTLKIRSTKLEDSAMYFCASSDQRVGSQPQHFGDGTRLSIL.

The chain employs TRBV5-5 and TRBJ2-7, with D perhaps TRBD1 (6 bases). There are 14 residues in the CDR3. The germline V and J ends were trimmed by 0 bases and 2 bases, with 9 bases remaining between them. The germline V gene encodes CDR1 SGHKS and CDR2 YYEKEE (reference sequence). The CDR3 DNA follows: TGTGCCAGCAGCTTGGGTAGGGACACCTACGAGCAGTACTTC. Its protein is CASSLGRDTYEQYF.

This clone was detected only a few times. The V call is TRBV9, the J call TRBJ1-2, with 8 bases lining up with TRBD1. This CDR3 spans 14 amino acids. J lost 5 bases, V lost 4 bases, and 7 bases had no gene match. Germline loops: CDR1 SGDLS, CDR2 YYNGEE. DNA of the CDR3: TGTGCCAGCAGCCGCCAGACAGGGGAATATGGCTACACCTTC. As protein: CASSRQTGEYGYTF.

Comments on this clone: At one end, the junction sequence differs from germline, possibly due to a read error. The chain uses TRBV7-7 and TRBJ2-5, with 11 bases aligning to TRBD2. The CDR3 runs 16 residues. CDR1 is SSHAT and CDR2 is FNYEAQ in the germline V gene (reference sequence). CDR3 region: CASSLGTSGYQETQYF. CDR3 nucleotide sequence: TGTGCTAGCAGCTTAGGGACTAGCGGTTACCAAGAGACCCAGTACTTC.

The DNA for the CDR3 is TGTGCCAGCAGCCAAGGGTTAGGCGGTTACACCGGGGAGCTGTTTTTT. Encoded protein: CASSQGLGGYTGELFF. V and J are TRBV4-2 and TRBJ2-2; D is undetermined. The CDR3 has 16 amino acids. Germline V lookup: CDR1 LGHNA, CDR2 YNFKEQ. The V end was cut by 1 base, the J end by 3 bases, with 12 bases between.

The chain combines TRBV28 with TRBJ2-5; 9 nucleotides line up with TRBD1. V lost 5 bases, J lost 5 bases, and 3 bases stayed unmatched. Germline CDR1 MDHEN, CDR2 SYDVKM. The CDR3 sequence is 13 residues long. DNA for the CDR3: TGTGCCAGCAGTCCCGGACAGGGGGAGACCCAGTACTTC. Its protein is CASSPGQGETQYF.

In DNA form, the CDR3 reads TGTGCCAGCAGTTGGGGGACAGGGATTGGAGAGACCCAGTACTTC. Translating it yields CASSWGTGIGETQYF. The chain uses TRBV27 and TRBJ2-5, with 9 bases identical to TRBD1. The CDR3 spans 15 residues. Germline trimming cut 4 bases from V and 4 bases from J; bases unmatched to any gene: 7. CDR1 and CDR2 (germline): MNHEY, SMNVEV (reference sequence).